Listed here is a single TCR beta chain. Antigen: not known. This record comes from a study of cytomegalovirus exposure and HLA in healthy donors. General study results and limits: Upon later analysis, TCR association rates were observed to vary by HLA locus, being highest for DRB1 and lowest for HLA-C. Apparent HLA restriction characterized most CMV-associated TCR beta chains in a later analysis. With high specificity and sensitivity, the classifier reportedly diagnosed cytomegalovirus status.

Researchers ran the PCR with 60 Vbeta and 13 Jbeta primers. Measured with immunoSEQ multiplex PCR; TCRdb has only the in-frame clones, and not every one. This sample's table has some 110,000 clones. The specimen sequenced was PBMCs. The TCR sequence derives from a man in his forties or fifties in good health and CMV-seropositive.

CDR3: CASRPETGTDYGYTF. In DNA form, the CDR3 reads TGTGCCAGCAGGCCCGAGACAGGGACTGACTATGGCTACACCTTC. This chain links TRBV7-2 with TRBJ1-2; 7 nucleotides match TRBD1. Trimming at V came to 6 bases and at J to 3 bases, leaving 10 bases not matched to a gene. The CDR3 has 15 residues. Germline V lookup: CDR1 SGHTA, CDR2 FQGNSA.